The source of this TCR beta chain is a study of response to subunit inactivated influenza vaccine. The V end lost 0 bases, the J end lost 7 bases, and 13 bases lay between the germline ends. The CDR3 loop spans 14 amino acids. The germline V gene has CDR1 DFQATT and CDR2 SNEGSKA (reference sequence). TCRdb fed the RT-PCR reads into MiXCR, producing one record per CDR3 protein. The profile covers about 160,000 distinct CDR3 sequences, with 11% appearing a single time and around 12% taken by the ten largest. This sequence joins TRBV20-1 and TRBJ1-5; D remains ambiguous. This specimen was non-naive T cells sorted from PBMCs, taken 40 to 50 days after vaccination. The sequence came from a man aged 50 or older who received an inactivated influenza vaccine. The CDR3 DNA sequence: TGCAGTGCTAGAGATCTGGTATCCGGCCAGCCCCAGCATTTT. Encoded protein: CSARDLVSGQPQHF.